These T cell receptor beta chains were read from a single sample in a study of cytomegalovirus exposure and HLA in healthy donors. The repertoire was sequenced with immunoSEQ multiplex PCR; TCRdb's copy has only in-frame clones and lacks some. The sample lists about 190,000 clones, roughly 82% seen once, with more than 1.2% in the top ten. The sample taken for sequencing was PBMCs. The origin of the receptors is a woman aged 18-29 years in good health and CMV-seronegative. The CDR3 runs from the conserved cysteine through the conserved F or W. Fields, in order: D gene, clone size, J gene, V gene, CDR3 protein, CDR3 DNA. A D gene is named only where the DNA matches it firmly. Size is stated for part of the rows, as once, few or many counts, or as a class when the clone is expanded.

d_gene: TRBD2
abundance: .
j_gene: TRBJ2-2
v_gene: TRBV5-1
CDR3aa: CASSPGGLNTGELFF
CDR3nt: TGCGCCAGCAGTCCGGGGGGACTGAACACCGGGGAGCTGTTTTTT

d_gene: .
abundance: .
j_gene: TRBJ1-1
v_gene: TRBV21-1
CDR3aa: CASGLGDRGPNTEAFF
CDR3nt: TGTGCCAGCGGTTTAGGGGACAGGGGGCCGAACACTGAAGCTTTCTTT

d_gene: .
abundance: .
j_gene: TRBJ1-1
v_gene: TRBV27
CDR3aa: CASSYYRQPNTEAFF
CDR3nt: TGTGCCAGCAGTTATTACAGACAACCCAACACTGAAGCTTTCTTT

d_gene: TRBD1
abundance: .
j_gene: TRBJ1-2
v_gene: TRBV7-2
CDR3aa: CASSLVLGTVYGYTF
CDR3nt: TGTGCCAGCAGCTTAGTGCTCGGGACAGTCTATGGCTACACCTTC

d_gene: .
abundance: few
j_gene: TRBJ2-7
v_gene: TRBV18
CDR3aa: CASSPPGGNEQYF
CDR3nt: TGTGCCAGCTCACCACCGGGGGGTAACGAGCAGTACTTC

d_gene: TRBD1
abundance: once
j_gene: TRBJ1-5
v_gene: TRBV19
CDR3aa: CASSSPQGRAGGARSNQPQHF
CDR3nt: TGTGCCAGTAGCTCACCCCAGGGACGGGCAGGGGGAGCGAGAAGCAATCAGCCCCAGCATTTT

d_gene: TRBD1
abundance: .
j_gene: TRBJ1-1
v_gene: TRBV5-1
CDR3aa: CASSLQTGGARRTTEAFF
CDR3nt: TGCGCCAGCAGCTTACAGACAGGGGGCGCGCGGCGGACCACTGAAGCTTTCTTT

d_gene: .
abundance: .
j_gene: TRBJ1-2
v_gene: TRBV29-1
CDR3aa: CSVVFVGSYTF
CDR3nt: TGCAGCGTTGTGTTTGTCGGGAGCTACACCTTC

d_gene: TRBD1
abundance: .
j_gene: TRBJ1-4
v_gene: TRBV6-5
CDR3aa: CASSYAGTGREKLFF
CDR3nt: TGTGCCAGCAGTTACGCGGGGACAGGGCGAGAAAAACTGTTTTTT

d_gene: .
abundance: .
j_gene: TRBJ2-1
v_gene: TRBV11-2
CDR3aa: CASSLRPRSQGNEQFF
CDR3nt: TGTGCCAGCAGCCTACGACCTAGATCCCAGGGCAATGAGCAGTTCTTC

d_gene: .
abundance: .
j_gene: TRBJ2-2
v_gene: TRBV4-2
CDR3aa: CASSRGLANTGELFF
CDR3nt: TGTGCCAGCAGCAGGGGACTGGCGAACACCGGGGAGCTGTTTTTT

d_gene: TRBD1
abundance: few
j_gene: TRBJ1-5
v_gene: TRBV10-3
CDR3aa: CAISDRGGNQPQHF
CDR3nt: TGTGCCATCAGCGACAGGGGCGGCAATCAGCCCCAGCATTTT

d_gene: .
abundance: .
j_gene: TRBJ2-2
v_gene: TRBV10-3
CDR3aa: CAISESSKNTGELFF
CDR3nt: TGTGCCATCAGTGAGTCGTCAAAGAACACCGGGGAGCTGTTTTTT

d_gene: .
abundance: .
j_gene: TRBJ2-3
v_gene: TRBV9
CDR3aa: CASSVVGRSTDTQYF
CDR3nt: TGTGCCAGCAGCGTAGTGGGGCGGAGCACAGATACGCAGTATTTT

d_gene: TRBD2
abundance: .
j_gene: TRBJ2-3
v_gene: TRBV4-1
CDR3aa: CASSQDRGLAGGQDTQYF
CDR3nt: TGCGCCAGCAGCCAAGATCGAGGGCTAGCGGGGGGGCAAGATACGCAGTATTTT

d_gene: .
abundance: .
j_gene: TRBJ2-3
v_gene: TRBV5-1
CDR3aa: CASSLAPADTQYF
CDR3nt: TGCGCCAGCAGCTTGGCCCCGGCAGATACGCAGTATTTT

d_gene: .
abundance: few
j_gene: TRBJ2-7
v_gene: TRBV14
CDR3aa: CASSQALIGEQYF
CDR3nt: TGTGCCAGCAGCCAAGCCTTAATCGGGGAGCAGTACTTC

d_gene: .
abundance: .
j_gene: TRBJ2-1
v_gene: TRBV7-9
CDR3aa: CASSPGPGENNEQFF
CDR3nt: TGTGCCAGCAGCCCCGGGCCAGGGGAAAACAATGAGCAGTTCTTC

d_gene: .
abundance: .
j_gene: TRBJ2-7
v_gene: TRBV14
CDR3aa: CASSPLRGSLDEQYF
CDR3nt: TGTGCCAGCAGCCCCCTTAGGGGGAGTTTGGACGAGCAGTACTTC

d_gene: TRBD2
abundance: .
j_gene: TRBJ2-2
v_gene: TRBV7-2
CDR3aa: CASSSRLLAGATGELFF
CDR3nt: TGTGCCAGCAGCTCCCGTCTACTAGCGGGAGCAACCGGGGAGCTGTTTTTT

d_gene: TRBD1
abundance: .
j_gene: TRBJ1-1
v_gene: TRBV10-3
CDR3aa: CAIRRETGWAFF
CDR3nt: TGTGCCATCAGGAGGGAGACAGGGTGGGCTTTCTTT

d_gene: .
abundance: .
j_gene: TRBJ2-2
v_gene: TRBV11-2
CDR3aa: CASSSYVSGLAPGELFF
CDR3nt: TGTGCCAGCAGCTCCTATGTATCGGGACTGGCTCCCGGGGAGCTGTTTTTT

d_gene: .
abundance: .
j_gene: TRBJ2-2
v_gene: TRBV6-5
CDR3aa: CASTTERRAGELFF
CDR3nt: TGTGCCAGCACTACCGAGCGACGAGCCGGGGAGCTGTTTTTT

d_gene: .
abundance: .
j_gene: TRBJ2-7
v_gene: TRBV27
CDR3aa: CASRQGWDEQYF
CDR3nt: TGTGCCAGCAGACAGGGATGGGACGAGCAGTACTTC

d_gene: .
abundance: .
j_gene: TRBJ2-5
v_gene: TRBV20-1
CDR3aa: CTAGIQETQYF
CDR3nt: TGCACCGCGGGGATACAAGAGACCCAGTACTTC

d_gene: TRBD1
abundance: .
j_gene: TRBJ1-4
v_gene: TRBV27
CDR3aa: CASRLAGQGNEKLFF
CDR3nt: TGTGCCAGCAGACTGGCGGGACAGGGAAATGAAAAACTGTTTTTT

d_gene: TRBD2
abundance: .
j_gene: TRBJ2-5
v_gene: TRBV5-4
CDR3aa: CASSPGTSGRAAKETQYF
CDR3nt: TGTGCCAGCAGCCCCGGGACTAGCGGGAGGGCCGCGAAAGAGACCCAGTACTTC

d_gene: TRBD1
abundance: .
j_gene: TRBJ1-4
v_gene: TRBV2
CDR3aa: CASSESGTDNEKLFF
CDR3nt: TGTGCCAGCAGTGAATCGGGGACAGATAATGAAAAACTGTTTTTT

d_gene: .
abundance: few
j_gene: TRBJ1-2
v_gene: TRBV4-1
CDR3aa: CASSQPFRGNYGYTF
CDR3nt: TGCGCCAGCAGCCAACCCTTTCGAGGAAACTATGGCTACACCTTC

d_gene: TRBD1
abundance: .
j_gene: TRBJ1-4
v_gene: TRBV30
CDR3aa: CAWSGQQGPNEKLFF
CDR3nt: TGTGCCTGGAGTGGCCAACAGGGGCCTAATGAAAAACTGTTTTTT

d_gene: .
abundance: .
j_gene: TRBJ1-1
v_gene: TRBV7-8
CDR3aa: CASSLYIGQPIEAFF
CDR3nt: TGTGCCAGCAGCTTATATATCGGACAGCCTATTGAAGCTTTCTTT

d_gene: TRBD2
abundance: once
j_gene: TRBJ2-5
v_gene: TRBV30
CDR3aa: CAWSGLAETQYF
CDR3nt: TGTGCCTGGAGTGGACTAGCGGAGACCCAGTACTTC

d_gene: TRBD2
abundance: .
j_gene: TRBJ2-7
v_gene: TRBV6-5
CDR3aa: CASSRLAATYEQYF
CDR3nt: TGTGCCAGCAGTAGACTAGCGGCCACCTACGAGCAGTACTTC

d_gene: TRBD1
abundance: .
j_gene: TRBJ2-1
v_gene: TRBV4-2
CDR3aa: CASTRQDRGSSYNEQFF
CDR3nt: TGTGCCAGCACCCGCCAGGACAGGGGCTCATCCTACAATGAGCAGTTCTTC

d_gene: .
abundance: few
j_gene: TRBJ2-7
v_gene: TRBV6-6
CDR3aa: CASSYSRPPYEQYF
CDR3nt: TGTGCCAGCAGTTACTCGAGGCCCCCCTACGAGCAGTACTTC

d_gene: TRBD1
abundance: .
j_gene: TRBJ2-7
v_gene: TRBV6-1
CDR3aa: CASSEAWGQGGFYEQYF
CDR3nt: TGTGCCAGCAGTGAAGCGTGGGGACAGGGGGGATTTTACGAGCAGTACTTC

d_gene: TRBD2
abundance: once
j_gene: TRBJ2-7
v_gene: TRBV11-2
CDR3aa: CASSLTSGRTLREQYF
CDR3nt: TGTGCCAGCAGCTTGACTAGCGGGAGAACGCTACGTGAGCAGTACTTC

d_gene: TRBD2
abundance: .
j_gene: TRBJ2-1
v_gene: TRBV4-2
CDR3aa: CASSQEPSGRSSYNEQFF
CDR3nt: TGTGCCAGCAGCCAAGAGCCTAGCGGGAGGAGCTCCTACAATGAGCAGTTCTTC

d_gene: TRBD1
abundance: .
j_gene: TRBJ1-5
v_gene: TRBV23-1
CDR3aa: CASSQSWTGTSGSNQPQHF
CDR3nt: TGCGCCAGCAGTCAATCGTGGACAGGGACCTCCGGGAGCAATCAGCCCCAGCATTTT

d_gene: TRBD2
abundance: .
j_gene: TRBJ2-1
v_gene: TRBV4-1
CDR3aa: CASSQVWGGVNEQFF
CDR3nt: TGCGCCAGCAGCCAAGTATGGGGGGGGGTTAATGAGCAGTTCTTC

d_gene: TRBD1
abundance: .
j_gene: TRBJ1-5
v_gene: TRBV19
CDR3aa: CASIRDADRENQPQHF
CDR3nt: TGTGCCAGTATTAGGGACGCGGACAGGGAGAATCAGCCCCAGCATTTT

d_gene: TRBD1
abundance: .
j_gene: TRBJ2-1
v_gene: TRBV10-3
CDR3aa: CAIIPHRGHEQFF
CDR3nt: TGTGCCATCATTCCGCACAGGGGGCATGAGCAGTTCTTC

d_gene: TRBD2
abundance: .
j_gene: TRBJ2-1
v_gene: TRBV7-8
CDR3aa: CASSIRLAGGLEYNEQFF
CDR3nt: TGTGCCAGCAGCATCCGACTAGCGGGAGGGCTTGAATACAATGAGCAGTTCTTC

d_gene: .
abundance: .
j_gene: TRBJ1-4
v_gene: TRBV30
CDR3aa: CAWSAPGGLDEKLFF
CDR3nt: TGTGCCTGGAGTGCCCCCGGAGGTTTGGATGAAAAACTGTTTTTT

d_gene: .
abundance: .
j_gene: TRBJ1-3
v_gene: TRBV6-1
CDR3aa: CASGPPLNSGNTIYF
CDR3nt: TGTGCCAGCGGGCCGCCGTTGAACTCTGGAAACACCATATATTTT

d_gene: .
abundance: .
j_gene: TRBJ1-2
v_gene: TRBV19
CDR3aa: CASSIGRINYGYTF
CDR3nt: TGTGCCAGTAGTATAGGCAGGATCAACTATGGCTACACCTTC

d_gene: .
abundance: .
j_gene: TRBJ1-2
v_gene: TRBV30
CDR3aa: CAWSVSGEIYGYTF
CDR3nt: TGTGCCTGGAGTGTATCAGGGGAGATCTATGGCTACACCTTC

d_gene: TRBD1
abundance: .
j_gene: TRBJ1-5
v_gene: TRBV19
CDR3aa: CASNSGQNTNQPQHF
CDR3nt: TGTGCCAGTAACTCGGGACAGAATACCAATCAGCCCCAGCATTTT